This T cell receptor beta chain was found in a study of blood T cells in healthy people across ages. Sample-barcoded 5' priming and a J-beta primer mix drove a second PCR of roughly 6 to 12 cycles. From each sample, at least 3 million paired-end reads containing CDR3 were obtained. TCRdb passed the 5' RACE reads through MiXCR, listing each CDR3 protein once. Of around 1,500,000 distinct CDR3 sequences listed, 28% are singletons. Total RNA, at least 5.5 micrograms per sample, was extracted from PBMCs. In this sample, this clonotype turned up a few times. Its antigen is not known. General study findings and limits: Bulk PBMC profiling left naive and antigen-experienced comparisons inconclusive.

There are 14 residues in the CDR3. The V end was cut by 0 bases, the J end by 5 bases, with 14 bases between. Germline lookup yields CDR1 DFQATT and CDR2 SNEGSKA (reference sequence). Sequencing input: blood. The chain uses TRBV20-1 and TRBJ2-7; unclear D gene. The sequence derives from a woman in her thirties in good health. CDR3: CSARDLGVGDEQYF. CDR3 in DNA: TGCAGTGCTAGAGATCTCGGAGTGGGCGACGAGCAGTACTTC.